Included here is one TCR beta chain sequence, with context. No antigen is known for it. This entry comes from a study of CD8 T cells in Susac syndrome. The CDR3 is made up of 14 amino acids. Trimming stripped 3 bases from V and 5 bases from J, with 14 bases between. Germline V lookup: CDR1 GTSNPN, CDR2 SVGIG (reference sequence). CD8+ and CD4+ T cells taken from blood had their TCR beta sequenced. Negative isolation was used for CD8+ and CD4+ T cells and FACS enrichment for TEMRA cells. The RNA input was roughly 0.45 to 1 ug, and it was reverse transcribed with random hexamers. The TCR beta CDR3 was amplified by immunoSEQ multiplex PCR across 54 Vbeta, 13 Jbeta. Each CDR3 protein gets one entry after TCRdb re-called the immunoSEQ multiplex PCR reads with MiXCR. The sample yields under 200,000 distinct CDR3 sequences, around 96% seen once. Whole-study findings and limits: The study recognized that the number of individuals in its TCR sequencing and HLA analysis was relatively small.

Sequenced sample: CD4+ T cells from PBMCs. The TCR comes from a human donor in good health. The chain links TRBV30 to TRBJ1-5, with D tentatively TRBD1 (6 bases). The CDR3 DNA reads as TGTGCCTGGAGCGAATTACAGGGAGATCAGCCCCAGCATTTT. Translation: CAWSELQGDQPQHF.